The next 5 T cell receptor beta chains were all read from a single sample in a study of graft-versus-host responses after intestinal transplantation. Antigens of these TCRs are unknown. The repertoire was sequenced with immunoSEQ multiplex PCR; TCRdb's copy has only in-frame clones and lacks some. The sample shows 75,000 to 90,000 clones, 85% to 90% of them seen only once. This material consisted of unstimulated CD4+ T cells sorted from spleen or lymph node cells, taken before intestinal transplant. The receptors were gathered from a human donor who received an intestinal transplant.

For the CDR3, the DNA is TGCGCCAGCAGCTGGGACTTCTACTCCTACGAGCAGTACTTC. Amino acids: CASSWDFYSYEQYF. The rearrangement links TRBV5-1 to TRBJ2-7; weak D call: TRBD2 (6 bases). This CDR3 has 14 amino acids. Trimming removed 3 bases at V and 0 bases at J, with 10 bases between. Germline CDR1 is SGHRS and CDR2 is YFSETQ.

CDR3 sequence (DNA): TGTGCCAGCAGTGATGGGGCGGGAGTTAGCAATCAGCCCCAGCATTTT. Translated: CASSDGAGVSNQPQHF. This chain joins TRBV2 and TRBJ1-5, with a tentative D call TRBD1 (5 bases). There are 16 residues in the CDR3. V lost 3 bases to trimming and J lost 0 bases, with 12 bases between them. The germline V gene has CDR1 SNHLY and CDR2 FYNNEI.

The genes are TRBV29-1 and TRBJ2-2; 8 bases map to TRBD2. This CDR3 region has 15 residues. Losses at the gene ends were 4 bases for V and 7 bases for J; bases not matched to a gene: 11. Per the germline V gene, CDR1 is SQVTM and CDR2 is ANQGSEA. CDR3 DNA sequence: TGCAGCGTTGCTGTGGCGGGAGGAGGGAACGGGGAGCTGTTTTTT. As protein: CSVAVAGGGNGELFF.

This chain uses TRBV2 with TRBJ1-1; no firm D call. Per germline, CDR1 SNHLY and CDR2 FYNNEI. This CDR3 has 13 amino acids. Trimming cost V 8 bases and J 1 base, with 11 bases left between them. CDR3 bases: TGTGCCAGCCAGGTCCTGGGGAACACTGAAGCTTTCTTT. It translates to CASQVLGNTEAFF.

This chain links TRBV30 with TRBJ1-2; D is ambiguous. Germline V CDR1 and CDR2: GTSNPN, SVGIG (reference sequence). CDR3 length: 18 amino acids. V gave up 0 bases and J gave up 0 bases, with 20 bases separating them. The CDR3 coding sequence is TGTGCCTGGAGTGTACACCTCCCAGGTCAGGATGCTAACTATGGCTACACCTTC. It specifies CAWSVHLPGQDANYGYTF.